Included here is one T cell receptor beta chain sequence, with context. No antigen is known for it. This sample was included in a study of T-cell reconstitution after alpha-beta-depleted transplantation in children. The CDR3 extends over 14 amino acids. Germline V gene sequence: CDR1 SGHRS, CDR2 YFSETQ. Trimming cost V 2 bases and J 5 bases, with 10 bases left between them. Study outcomes and limitations: The origin of high day-60 TCRbeta diversity in some patients lay in surviving recipient T cells and thymic progenitors. Several hundred rapidly expanded clones from non-depleted graft cells reportedly supplied alpha-beta T cells about two months post-transplant.

TCRbeta library construction was performed incorporating unique molecular identifiers. TCRdb ran MiXCR on the PCR reads and lists one entry per CDR3 protein. Counted here are over 200,000 distinct CDR3 sequences, 7.5% to 9.5% occurring once; the ten biggest clones make up roughly a third. The origin of this receptor is a male patient aged 2-9 years who had a stem cell transplant for acute myeloid leukemia, so the T cells may come from the graft donor. Sample: PBMCs, mostly from graft donor cells, taken 360 days after TCRalphabeta/CD19-depleted stem cell transplant. This chain uses TRBV5-1 with TRBJ2-2; a possible D gene is TRBD2 (5 bases). The CDR3 reads CASSFGGSTGELFF. The DNA for the CDR3 is TGCGCCAGCAGCTTCGGTGGGAGTACCGGGGAGCTGTTTTTT.